The source of this T cell receptor (beta chain) is a study of blood T cells in healthy people across ages. Next came a second PCR, run for about 6 to 11 cycles, which used a sample-barcoded 5' primer along with a J-beta primer mix. TCRdb independently ran MiXCR on the 5' RACE reads; one entry per CDR3 protein. The sample has 2 million or so distinct CDR3 sequences, approximately 50% seen once. There are 21 residues in the CDR3. The ends lost 3 bases at V and 1 base at J; junction bases unmatched: 16. From germline, CDR1 is SNHLY and CDR2 FYNNEI. This receptor was taken from a middle-aged woman in good health. The sample consisted of blood. The chain joins TRBV2 to TRBJ2-6; 9 bases align to TRBD1. Written as DNA, the CDR3 is TGTGCCAGCAGTGACCCCCTCCGGGACAGGGAGGTGGGATCTGGGGCCAACGTCCTGACTTTC. Its translation: CASSDPLRDREVGSGANVLTF.